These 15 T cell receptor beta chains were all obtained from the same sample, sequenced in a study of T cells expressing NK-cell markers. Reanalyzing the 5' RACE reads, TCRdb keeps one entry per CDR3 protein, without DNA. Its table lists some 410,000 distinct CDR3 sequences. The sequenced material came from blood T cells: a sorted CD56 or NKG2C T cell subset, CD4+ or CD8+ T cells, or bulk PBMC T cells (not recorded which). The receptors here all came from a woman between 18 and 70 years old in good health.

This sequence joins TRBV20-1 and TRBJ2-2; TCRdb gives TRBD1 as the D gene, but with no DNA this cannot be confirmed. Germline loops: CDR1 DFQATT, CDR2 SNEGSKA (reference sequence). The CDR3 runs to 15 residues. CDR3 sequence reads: CSATKGQPNTGELFF.

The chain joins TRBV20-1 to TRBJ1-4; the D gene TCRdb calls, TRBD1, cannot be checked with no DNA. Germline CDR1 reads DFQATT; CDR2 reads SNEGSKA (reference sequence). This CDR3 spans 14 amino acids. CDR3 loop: CSARQGGTNEKLFF.

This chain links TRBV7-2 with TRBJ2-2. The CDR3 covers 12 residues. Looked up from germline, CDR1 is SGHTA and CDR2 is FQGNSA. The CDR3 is CASSFYHGELFF.

CDR3 amino acids: CSGVLMNTEAFF. The chain couples TRBV29-1 to TRBJ1-1. Germline V gives CDR1 SQVTM, CDR2 ANQGSEA. The CDR3 runs 12 residues.

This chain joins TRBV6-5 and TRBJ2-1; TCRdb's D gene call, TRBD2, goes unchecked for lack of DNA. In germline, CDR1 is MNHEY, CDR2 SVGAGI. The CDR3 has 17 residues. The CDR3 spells CASSSSHSLAGGNEQFF.

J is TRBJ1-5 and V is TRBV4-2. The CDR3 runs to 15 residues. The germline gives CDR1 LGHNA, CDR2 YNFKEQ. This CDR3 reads CASSQGRPYNQPQHF.

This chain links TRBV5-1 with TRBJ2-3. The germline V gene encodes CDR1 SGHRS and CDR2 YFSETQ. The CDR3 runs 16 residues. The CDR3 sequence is CASSFAGGTSTDTQYF.

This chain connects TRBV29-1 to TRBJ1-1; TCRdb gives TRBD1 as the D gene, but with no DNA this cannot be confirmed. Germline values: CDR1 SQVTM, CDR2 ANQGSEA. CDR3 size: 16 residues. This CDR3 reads CSVEPLLDRLNTEAFF.

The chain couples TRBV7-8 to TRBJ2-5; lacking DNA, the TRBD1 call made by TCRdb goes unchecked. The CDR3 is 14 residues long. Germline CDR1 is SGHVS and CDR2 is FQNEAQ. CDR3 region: CASVKDTKVETQYF.

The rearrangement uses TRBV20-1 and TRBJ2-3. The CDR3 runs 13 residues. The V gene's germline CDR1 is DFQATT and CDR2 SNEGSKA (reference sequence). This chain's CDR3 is CTRGPTHTDTQYF.

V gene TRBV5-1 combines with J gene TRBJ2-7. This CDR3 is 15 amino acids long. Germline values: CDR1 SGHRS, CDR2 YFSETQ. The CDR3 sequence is CASSRGQRGAHEQYF.

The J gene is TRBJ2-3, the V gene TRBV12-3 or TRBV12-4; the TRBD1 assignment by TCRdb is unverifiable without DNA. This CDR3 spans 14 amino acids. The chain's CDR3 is CASSFGRGFDTQYF.

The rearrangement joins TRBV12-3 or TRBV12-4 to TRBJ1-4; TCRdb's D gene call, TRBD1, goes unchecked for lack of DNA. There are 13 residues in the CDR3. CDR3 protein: CASSPAGAEKLFF.

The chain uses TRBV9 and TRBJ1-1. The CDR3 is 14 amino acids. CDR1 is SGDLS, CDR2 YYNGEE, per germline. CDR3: CASSVGPIGTEAFF.

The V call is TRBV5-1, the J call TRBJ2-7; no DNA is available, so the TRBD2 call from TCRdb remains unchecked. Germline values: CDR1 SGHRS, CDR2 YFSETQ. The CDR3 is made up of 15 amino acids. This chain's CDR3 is CASSPRDVGRYEQYF.